What follows are 17 T cell receptor beta chains derived from one specimen sequenced in a study of regulatory T cells in long-lasting Graves disease. The sample's time point: newly diagnosed GD, antithyroid drugs for less than 3 months. From RNA extracted from PBMCs, the TCR library was made. Construction of TCR beta libraries relied on iRepertoire HTBI primers and on Arm-PCR targeting CDR3 regions. TCRdb re-called the multiplex PCR reads through MiXCR, storing one row per CDR3 protein. The sample yields some 350,000 distinct CDR3 sequences, about 16% seen once. These records were also assigned to another study, of T cells in Graves' hyperthyroidism and ophthalmopathy.

The sample in question was peripheral blood mononuclear cells (PBMCs), obtained at new diagnosis, from a patient treated with antithyroid drugs. The receptors derive from a woman younger than 30 with Graves disease.

There are many counts of this clonotype. V usage is TRBV7-9 and J usage is TRBJ2-1, with TRBD2 identical over 10 bases. The CDR3 loop spans 16 amino acids. CDR1 and CDR2 (germline): SEHNR, FQNEAQ (reference sequence). The V segment lost 2 bases and the J segment 6 bases; nucleotides outside the gene matches: 7. CDR3 residues: CASSLLSAGGLNEQFF. CDR3 DNA: TGTGCCAGCAGCTTATTATCAGCGGGAGGGCTCAATGAGCAGTTCTTC.

The sample holds many counts of this clonotype. J is TRBJ1-1 and V is TRBV12-3 or TRBV12-4; no clear D gene. The germline V and J ends were trimmed by 2 bases and 5 bases, with 12 bases remaining between them. CDR3 length: 14 residues. DNA of the CDR3: TGTGCCAGCAGTTTATTCGAATGGGCGACTGAAGCTTTCTTT. It specifies CASSLFEWATEAFF.

This clonotype occurred many times. As DNA, the CDR3 is TGTGCCAGCAATTCCGTGGGGGCGGTACTGGCGGGGGGAGCCGGGGAGCTGTTTTTT. It is translated as CASNSVGAVLAGGAGELFF. The chain links TRBV28 to TRBJ2-2, with 8 nucleotides matching TRBD2. This CDR3 contains 19 residues. V gave up 7 bases and J gave up 6 bases; unmatched junction bases: 22. CDR1 and CDR2 from the germline V gene are MDHEN and SYDVKM.

In its sample, this clonotype was seen many times. The chain is built from TRBV6-5 and TRBJ1-6; maybe TRBD1 (6 bases). Trimming removed 4 bases from V and 7 bases from J, with 17 bases in between. The CDR3 extends over 16 amino acids. Germline-derived CDR1 and CDR2 are MNHEY and SVGAGI. DNA of the CDR3: TGTGCCAGCAGTTCGGCTGGACAGACCGAGAATTCACCCCTCCACTTT. It translates to CASSSAGQTENSPLHF.

The chain carries TRBV14 and TRBJ2-1, with D possibly matching TRBD1 (6 bases). Looked up from germline, CDR1 is SGHDN and CDR2 is FVKESK. The CDR3 is made up of 14 amino acids. V was shortened by 0 bases and J by 5 bases, with 8 bases between the two germline ends. Here the CDR3 reads CASSQDRGNNEQFF. The CDR3 nucleotides are TGTGCCAGCAGCCAAGACAGGGGAAACAATGAGCAGTTCTTC.

The sample holds a few counts of this clonotype. V is TRBV4-1 and J is TRBJ2-5; a possible D gene is TRBD1 (6 bases). Germline V gene data show CDR1 as MGHRA and CDR2 as YSYEKL. CDR3 size: 14 residues. Trimming removed 0 bases from V and 10 bases from J, with 15 bases in between. The chain's CDR3 is CASSQDPDRPVQYF. The DNA of the CDR3 is TGCGCCAGCAGCCAAGATCCCGACAGGCCGGTCCAGTACTTC.

This clonotype was observed at least ten times. The chain uses TRBV11-2 and TRBJ2-7; the match to TRBD2 covers 7 bases. Unmatched junction bases numbered 11, after V lost 2 bases and J lost 4 bases. The CDR3 loop spans 16 amino acids. Germline V gene data show CDR1 as SGHAT and CDR2 as FQNNGV. The CDR3 here is CASSLQASSGGYEQYF. The CDR3 bases are TGTGCCAGCAGCTTACAGGCGTCTAGCGGTGGGTACGAGCAGTACTTC.

The sample holds a few counts of this clonotype. CDR3 region: CASGLTGYNEQFF. In DNA, the CDR3 is TGTGCTAGTGGTCTGACGGGGTACAATGAGCAGTTCTTC. The genes are TRBV12-5 and TRBJ2-1; D might be TRBD2 (5 bases). Looked up from germline, CDR1 is LGHNT and CDR2 is FRNRAP. The length of the CDR3 is 13 residues. Trimming took off 5 bases at V and 4 bases at J, with 9 bases between the two ends. Using reference TRBV12-5 and TRBJ2-1 for the parts outside the CDR3, the full variable domain is DARVTQTPRHKVTEMGQEVTMRCQPILGHNTVFWYRQTMMQGLELLAYFRNRAPLDDSGMPKDRFSAEMPDATLATLKIQPSEPRDSAVYFCASGLTGYNEQFFGPGTRLTVL.

The V gene is TRBV19, the J gene TRBJ1-1; a possible D gene is TRBD1 (6 bases). The ends were cut back, 3 bases at V and 3 bases at J, with 14 bases in the middle. This CDR3 region has 15 residues. The germline gives CDR1 LNHDA, CDR2 SQIVND (reference sequence). This CDR3 is CASSIRQGLDTEAFF. DNA for the CDR3: TGTGCCAGTAGTATTCGTCAGGGGCTGGACACTGAAGCTTTCTTT.

Regarding this clonotype: With a much larger clone just one base away, this may be a read error. V is TRBV6-1 and J is TRBJ2-7; TRBD2 matches 8 bases. CDR3 length: 15 amino acids. Germline V gene lookup returns CDR1 MNHNS and CDR2 SASEGT. CDR3 amino acids: CAGSRAGVQRYEQYF. The CDR3 DNA follows: TGTGCCGGCAGTAGAGCGGGAGTGCAGCGCTACGAGCAGTACTTC.

Regarding this clonotype: This may be a read error: a much more frequent sequence differs by one nucleotide. The genes are TRBV19 and TRBJ2-3; TRBD2 agrees at 15 bases. Germline trimming cut 4 bases from V and 5 bases from J; bases unmatched to any gene: 13. From germline, CDR1 is LNHDA and CDR2 SQIVND (reference sequence). The CDR3 extends over 19 amino acids. As DNA, the CDR3 is TGTGCCAGTAGTACCACTCCCCTGGGACTAGCGGGGGGAGGAGATACGCAGTATTTT. Protein: CASSTTPLGLAGGGDTQYF.

The table lists this clonotype with many counts. The chain links TRBV10-3 to TRBJ2-1; perhaps TRBD2 as D (5 bases). Germline V gene lookup returns CDR1 ENHRY and CDR2 SYGVKD. This CDR3 contains 13 residues. With 5 bases removed from V and 5 bases from J, the gap between germline ends came to 10 bases. The CDR3 protein is CAISRGLHNEQFF. Written as DNA, the CDR3 is TGTGCCATCAGTCGTGGACTTCACAATGAGCAGTTCTTC.

The chain combines TRBV19 with TRBJ1-1; D not resolved. The V and J ends lost 6 bases and 1 base respectively, with 15 bases between them. Germline V gene lookup returns CDR1 LNHDA and CDR2 SQIVND (reference sequence). This CDR3 has 15 amino acids. This CDR3 reads CASSNWLGTNTEAFF. Written as DNA, the CDR3 is TGTGCCAGTAGCAATTGGTTGGGAACGAACACTGAAGCTTTCTTT.

This clonotype was counted a single time. J is TRBJ2-1 and V is TRBV4-2; maybe TRBD2 (6 bases). Germline-derived CDR1 and CDR2 are LGHNA and YNFKEQ. This CDR3 is 15 amino acids long. The ends were cut back, 1 base at V and 7 bases at J, with 14 bases in the middle. The DNA of the CDR3 is TGTGCCAGCAGCCAAGTTTCAAGCGGAGGGAATGAGCAGTTCTTC. Translated: CASSQVSSGGNEQFF.

This clonotype has ten or more counts. The gene calls are TRBV5-1 and TRBJ1-2, with a weak D call TRBD1 (6 bases). Trimming took 4 bases from V and 0 from J, leaving 13 bases between them. Germline V gives CDR1 SGHRS, CDR2 YFSETQ. This CDR3 region has 15 residues. Written as DNA, the CDR3 is TGCGCCAGCAGCACTGGACAGCCAGCTAACTATGGCTACACCTTC. Protein sequence: CASSTGQPANYGYTF.

This clonotype was counted many times. The chain combines TRBV2 with TRBJ2-1; 10 bases match TRBD1. V dropped 6 bases and J dropped 2; count of bases not matched to a gene: 4. The CDR3 loop spans 15 amino acids. CDR1 and CDR2 (germline): SNHLY, FYNNEI. The CDR3 loop reads CASRDGQGAYNEQFF. CDR3 nucleotide sequence: TGTGCCAGCAGGGATGGACAGGGGGCCTACAATGAGCAGTTCTTC.

This clonotype was counted ten times or more. This chain uses TRBV5-5 with TRBJ2-1; the match to TRBD1 covers 9 bases. The CDR3 spans 16 residues. Germline loops: CDR1 SGHKS, CDR2 YYEKEE (reference sequence). V lost 0 bases to trimming and J lost 7 bases; unmatched junction nucleotides: 8. CDR3 in amino acids: CASSLETGGFYNEQFF. CDR3 coding DNA: TGTGCCAGCAGCTTGGAAACAGGGGGCTTTTATAATGAGCAGTTCTTC. Full variable domain (rest looked up from reference TRBV5-5 and TRBJ2-1): DAGVTQSPTHLIKTRGQQVTLRCSPISGHKSVSWYQQVLGQGPQFIFQYYEKEERGRGNFPDRFSARQFPNYSSELNVNALLLGDSALYLCASSLETGGFYNEQFFGPGTRLTVL.